The 12 T cell receptor beta chains below all came from one sample that was sequenced in a study of T cell clonality in common variable immunodeficiency (dated by TCRdb to the mid-2010s). To prepare the library, the immunoSEQ multiplex PCR assay was applied. TCRdb obtained this table from immuneACCESS and retained in-frame rearrangements with V and J assigned. These tables miss some clones; where compared with another copy, unresolved V genes account for less than half of the shortfall, and the remainder is unexplained. This sample shows around 30,000 clones, and none of them turns up only once. 3.5% to 4.5% of the sample is in the top ten clones. What was sequenced was peripheral blood mononuclear cells. These receptors came from a person aged 18 to 70 in good health.

Ten or more counts support this clone. The read halts 3 residues ahead of the CDR3 end, with the missing end drawn from the germline J gene. J is TRBJ1-2 and V is TRBV13; D is perhaps TRBD1 (5 bases). V lost 4 bases and J lost 2, with 14 bases in between. From germline, CDR1 is PRHDT and CDR2 FYEKMQ (reference sequence). The CDR3 is 15 amino acids. CDR3 amino acids: CASSSERQFNYGYTF. Incomplete CDR3 DNA: TGTGCCAGCAGCTCAGAGAGACAGTTCAACTATGGC.

This clone has a count of ten or more. The sequence runs out 3 residues before the end of the CDR3; the remainder is reconstructed from the germline J gene. The V and J genes are TRBV9 and TRBJ2-1, with D tentatively TRBD2 (6 bases). The V gene lost 4 bases and the J gene lost 3 bases, with 17 bases spanning the gap. The CDR3 contains 16 residues. Germline CDR1 and CDR2: SGDLS and YYNGEE. CDR3 sequence reads: CASSRRGADSYNEQFF. CDR3 DNA, as far as it was read: TGTGCCAGCAGCCGGCGGGGTGCGGATAGCTACAATGAG.

This clone was counted at least ten times. The CDR3 end is not reached by the read, which stops 3 residues before it; the germline J gene fills it in. The genes are TRBV20-1 and TRBJ2-5; D remains ambiguous. V lost 6 bases and J 4 bases, leaving 6 bases between the germline ends. Germline values: CDR1 DFQATT, CDR2 SNEGSKA (reference sequence). The CDR3 is made up of 10 amino acids. Partial CDR3 DNA: TGCAGTGCCAATCCAGAGACC. This sequence encodes CSANPET. The CDR3, in full, reads CSANPETQYF.

This clone was seen many times. The CDR3 goes on 3 residues after the read ends, and that part is filled in from the germline J gene. The J gene is TRBJ2-7, the V gene TRBV20-1; TRBD2 agrees at 8 bases. CDR1 is DFQATT and CDR2 is SNEGSKA in the germline V gene (reference sequence). With 1 base clipped from V and 1 base from J, the junction kept 9 bases outside the gene matches. This CDR3 comprises 16 residues. CDR3 sequence: CSARVIAGTKSYEQYF. Partial CDR3 DNA: TGCAGTGCTAGAGTAATAGCGGGAACGAAGTCCTACGAG.

This clone was recorded a few times. The sequence runs out 3 residues before the end of the CDR3; the remainder is reconstructed from the germline J gene. The V call is TRBV30, the J call TRBJ1-2; TRBD1 matches 8 bases. This CDR3 is 15 amino acids long. Germline V gene sequence: CDR1 GTSNPN, CDR2 SVGIG (reference sequence). CDR3 sequence reads: CAWNRGQGGPDTYTF. The part of the CDR3 DNA that was read is TGTGCCTGGAATCGTGGACAGGGTGGTCCAGATACC.

The table lists this clone with many counts. From the germline J gene comes the end of the CDR3, since the read stops 3 residues before it. This chain joins TRBV7-8 and TRBJ2-7, with TRBD1 identical over 9 bases. CDR3 length: 16 amino acids. The ends lost 3 bases at V and 5 bases at J; junction bases unmatched: 11. Per the germline V gene, CDR1 is SGHVS and CDR2 is FQNEAQ. CDR3 DNA (partial): TGTGCCAGCAGCTTGCCCACGGGACAGGGCCTCCACGAG. Translating gives CASSLPTGQGLHE. The full CDR3 protein reads CASSLPTGQGLHEQYF.

Here the CDR3 reads CASSLVRRETDTYTF. The sequenced part of the CDR3 DNA is TGTGCCAGCAGCTTAGTGCGGAGGGAGACAGATACC. V usage is TRBV7-2 and J usage is TRBJ1-2; D possibly corresponds to TRBD1 (5 bases). The DNA ends 3 residues before the CDR3 does, and the rest of the CDR3 is filled in from the germline J gene. This CDR3 spans 15 amino acids. CDR1 SGHTA and CDR2 FQGNSA come from the germline V gene.

Turning to this clone: The read ends 3 residues before the CDR3 terminus; that terminus is restored from the germline J gene. Within the sample, other DNA sequences also encode this same CDR3. The gene calls are TRBV19 and TRBJ2-7; TRBD2 matches 7 bases. CDR3 length: 15 amino acids. Per germline, CDR1 LNHDA and CDR2 SQIVND (reference sequence). V shed 3 bases, J shed 3 bases, and the junction held 8 bases outside the gene matches. CDR3 residues: CASSIRASGVYEQYF. CDR3 DNA (partial): TGTGCCAGTAGTATCAGGGCTAGCGGTGTCTACGAG.

This clone came up many times. The read comes to an end 3 residues before the CDR3 does, leaving the germline J gene to fill in the end. The chain carries TRBV20-1 and TRBJ2-5; possibly TRBD1 for D (5 bases). There are 12 residues in the CDR3. Trimming shortened V by 5 bases and J by 2 bases, and 9 bases separated the two germline ends. CDR1 and CDR2 from the germline V gene are DFQATT and SNEGSKA (reference sequence). The CDR3 reads CSAYRSQETQYF. The CDR3 bases that were read are TGCAGTGCTTACAGGAGTCAAGAGACC.

This clone was detected many times. The CDR3 end lies 3 residues beyond the end of the read and is filled in from the germline J gene. V gene TRBV5-1 combines with J gene TRBJ2-7; 11 bases are a match to TRBD2. V gave up 0 bases and J gave up 3 bases; unmatched junction bases: 2. CDR1 and CDR2 from the germline V gene are SGHRS and YFSETQ. The CDR3 sequence is 15 residues long. The CDR3 bases that were read are TGCGCCAGCAGCTTGGGACTAGCGGGGAACTACGAG. This translates into CASSLGLAGNYE. The CDR3 in full is CASSLGLAGNYEQYF.

A remark on this clone: Read data end 3 residues before the CDR3 end; the end is taken from the germline J gene. This chain uses TRBV11-3 with TRBJ1-4; a weak D match, TRBD1 (5 bases). Germline V gene data show CDR1 as SGHNT and CDR2 as YENEEA. The CDR3 consists of 13 residues. The CDR3 sequence is CASSPSGANVLFF. The part of the CDR3 DNA that was read is TGTGCCAGCAGTCCGTCTGGGGCCAACGTA.

Note on this clone: The missing CDR3 end, 3 residues past where the read stops, is filled in from the germline J gene. The rearrangement links TRBV19 to TRBJ1-1; possible D gene TRBD1, 6 bases. The CDR3 covers 16 residues. In germline, CDR1 is LNHDA, CDR2 SQIVND (reference sequence). CDR3 bases read: TGTGCCAGTAGTATTAGGACCGGGGGGCGCTACTATGGC. Protein product: CASSIRTGGRYYG. The entire CDR3 is CASSIRTGGRYYGAFF.